The rows below give T cell receptor beta chains drawn from one sample of a study of neurological immune-mediated disorders. MiXCR, applied by TCRdb to the 5' RACE reads, yields one record per CDR3 protein. This sample carries about 46,000 distinct CDR3 sequences, 2.5% to 3.5% of them seen once, and the ten largest clones take more than 12%. Material: PBMCs. These receptors came from a woman in her fifties or sixties with multiple sclerosis. Both conserved end residues are trimmed from each CDR3. The order of the fields is CDR3 protein, clone size, V gene, J gene. Only some rows state a clone size, as once, few, many or a class for expanded clones.

CDR3aa: ASSRGPGTPHYEQY; abundance: many; v_gene: TRBV9; j_gene: TRBJ2-7
CDR3aa: ASSQGTAYSPLH; abundance: many; v_gene: TRBV3-1; j_gene: TRBJ1-6
CDR3aa: ASSQGQGTDTQY; abundance: many; v_gene: TRBV5-1; j_gene: TRBJ2-3
CDR3aa: ASSLETGSGTEAF; abundance: many; v_gene: TRBV5-1; j_gene: TRBJ1-1
CDR3aa: SARTGGTNEKLF; abundance: many; v_gene: TRBV20-1; j_gene: TRBJ1-4
CDR3aa: ASRTPGTGIGGSPLH; abundance: many; v_gene: TRBV28; j_gene: TRBJ1-6
CDR3aa: ASSSLGRPGAF; abundance: many; v_gene: TRBV7-8; j_gene: TRBJ1-1
CDR3aa: ASTLSGRPGELF; abundance: many; v_gene: TRBV9; j_gene: TRBJ2-2
CDR3aa: ASSPSLVAQETQY; abundance: many; v_gene: TRBV18; j_gene: TRBJ2-5
CDR3aa: SAPREGQGLF; abundance: many; v_gene: TRBV20-1; j_gene: TRBJ1-4
CDR3aa: ASSYPRGGGVDTQY; abundance: many; v_gene: TRBV6-2/TRBV6-3; j_gene: TRBJ2-3
CDR3aa: ASSLGADRAYNEQF; abundance: many; v_gene: TRBV7-2; j_gene: TRBJ2-1
CDR3aa: SANAIGGGTDTQY; abundance: many; v_gene: TRBV20-1; j_gene: TRBJ2-3
CDR3aa: ASRSSWETQY; abundance: many; v_gene: TRBV6-5; j_gene: TRBJ2-5
CDR3aa: SAIRGQYNSPLH; abundance: many; v_gene: TRBV20-1; j_gene: TRBJ1-6
CDR3aa: ASSRSRGQDGETQY; abundance: many; v_gene: TRBV28; j_gene: TRBJ2-5
CDR3aa: SARGREGRETQY; abundance: many; v_gene: TRBV20-1; j_gene: TRBJ2-5
CDR3aa: ASRYQGAGNTIY; abundance: many; v_gene: TRBV7-2; j_gene: TRBJ1-3
CDR3aa: ASSDNREETQY; abundance: many; v_gene: TRBV25-1; j_gene: TRBJ2-5
CDR3aa: ASKSYRDSAEKLF; abundance: many; v_gene: TRBV27; j_gene: TRBJ1-4
CDR3aa: ASSDRGGQF; abundance: few; v_gene: TRBV2; j_gene: TRBJ2-1
CDR3aa: ASSEQAGGRNEQF; abundance: many; v_gene: TRBV2; j_gene: TRBJ2-1
CDR3aa: AIMVAEGSTEAF; abundance: .; v_gene: TRBV10-3; j_gene: TRBJ1-1
CDR3aa: AIKPGLAMQETQY; abundance: many; v_gene: TRBV7-9; j_gene: TRBJ2-5
CDR3aa: ASSPSGVGTGELF; abundance: many; v_gene: TRBV7-7; j_gene: TRBJ2-2
CDR3aa: ASSLKSDTEAF; abundance: many; v_gene: TRBV5-5; j_gene: TRBJ1-1
CDR3aa: ASSRPGPYNSPLH; abundance: many; v_gene: TRBV6-5; j_gene: TRBJ1-6
CDR3aa: ASSRLSGQPQH; abundance: many; v_gene: TRBV3-1; j_gene: TRBJ1-5
CDR3aa: ASSLSNYIGNEQF; abundance: many; v_gene: TRBV7-2; j_gene: TRBJ2-1
CDR3aa: ASSPDGSHRPSYEQY; abundance: .; v_gene: TRBV7-9; j_gene: TRBJ2-7
CDR3aa: ASSLGGVNTGELF; abundance: many; v_gene: TRBV5-1; j_gene: TRBJ2-2
CDR3aa: SAPQRGQETQY; abundance: many; v_gene: TRBV20-1; j_gene: TRBJ2-5
CDR3aa: ASSSRGTGGYEQY; abundance: many; v_gene: TRBV7-8; j_gene: TRBJ2-7
CDR3aa: SAGDRTYNEQF; abundance: many; v_gene: TRBV20-1; j_gene: TRBJ2-1
CDR3aa: ASSLGTGPGNTIY; abundance: many; v_gene: TRBV5-5; j_gene: TRBJ1-3
CDR3aa: ASSTLPGRERADTQY; abundance: many; v_gene: TRBV11-2; j_gene: TRBJ2-3
CDR3aa: ASSTGTGAGNEQF; abundance: many; v_gene: TRBV5-1; j_gene: TRBJ2-1